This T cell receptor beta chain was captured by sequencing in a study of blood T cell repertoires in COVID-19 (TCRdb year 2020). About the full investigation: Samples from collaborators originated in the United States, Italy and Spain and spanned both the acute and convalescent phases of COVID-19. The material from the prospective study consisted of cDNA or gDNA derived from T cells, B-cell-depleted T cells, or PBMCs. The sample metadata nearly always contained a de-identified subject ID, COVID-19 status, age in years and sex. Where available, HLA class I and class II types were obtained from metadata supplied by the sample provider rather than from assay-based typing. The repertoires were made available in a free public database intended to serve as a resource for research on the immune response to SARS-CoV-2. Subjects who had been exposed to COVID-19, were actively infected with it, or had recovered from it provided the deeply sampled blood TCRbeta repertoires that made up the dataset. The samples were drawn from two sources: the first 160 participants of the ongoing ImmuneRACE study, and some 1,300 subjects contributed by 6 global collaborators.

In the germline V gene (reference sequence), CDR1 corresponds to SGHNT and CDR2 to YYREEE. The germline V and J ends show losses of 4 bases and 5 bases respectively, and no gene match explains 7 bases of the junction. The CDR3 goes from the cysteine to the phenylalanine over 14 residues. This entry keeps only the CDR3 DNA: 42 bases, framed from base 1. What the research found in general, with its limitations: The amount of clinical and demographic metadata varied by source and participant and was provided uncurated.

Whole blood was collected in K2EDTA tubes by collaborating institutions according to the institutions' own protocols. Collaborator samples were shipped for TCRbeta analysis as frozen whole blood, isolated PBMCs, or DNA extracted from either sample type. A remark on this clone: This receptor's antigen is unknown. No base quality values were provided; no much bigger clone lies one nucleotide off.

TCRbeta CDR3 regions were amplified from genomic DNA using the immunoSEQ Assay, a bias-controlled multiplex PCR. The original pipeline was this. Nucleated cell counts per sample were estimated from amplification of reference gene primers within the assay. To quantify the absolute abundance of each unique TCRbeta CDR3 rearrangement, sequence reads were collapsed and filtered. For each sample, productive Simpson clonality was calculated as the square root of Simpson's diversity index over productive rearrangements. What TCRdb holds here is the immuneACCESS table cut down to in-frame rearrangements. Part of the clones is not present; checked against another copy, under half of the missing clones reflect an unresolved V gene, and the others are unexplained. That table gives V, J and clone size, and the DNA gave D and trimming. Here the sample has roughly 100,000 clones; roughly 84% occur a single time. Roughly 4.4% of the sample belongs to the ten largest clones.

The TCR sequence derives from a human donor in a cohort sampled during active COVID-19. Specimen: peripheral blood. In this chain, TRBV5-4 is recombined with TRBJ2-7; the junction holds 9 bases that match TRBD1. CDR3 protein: CASSIDRGNNEQYF. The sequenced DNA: TGTGCCAGCAGCATCGACAGGGGGAACAACGAGCAGTACTTC.